The clone carrying this TCR beta chain appeared a few times. This specimen comes from a study of response to subunit inactivated influenza vaccine. TCRdb passed the RT-PCR reads through MiXCR, listing each CDR3 protein once. The table lists more than 500,000 distinct CDR3 sequences, approximately 10% of them singletons. The CDR3 is 15 amino acids. Trimming at V came to 3 bases and at J to 6 bases, leaving 9 bases not matched to a gene. Germline CDR1 SGHRS, CDR2 YFSETQ. A further study also used this sample, focusing on T cells expressing NK-cell markers. That investigation notes: It was by 5'RACE template switching with UMIs that TCR beta cDNA was made. Researchers report these clonotypes also headed the CD3+CD56-NKG2C+ fraction in four donors.

The specimen was PBMCs from blood, collected on the day of vaccination. The chain couples TRBV5-1 to TRBJ2-1; 7 bases are a match to TRBD2. The receptor was derived from a man in his fifties who received an inactivated influenza vaccine. CDR3 residues: CASSWTGGSGNEQFF. The CDR3 DNA follows: TGCGCCAGCAGCTGGACTGGCGGGAGTGGCAATGAGCAGTTCTTC.